The clone carrying this TCR beta chain has at least ten counts. Molecular barcoding with unique molecular identifiers was used for the TCRbeta library. From the PCR reads, TCRdb called clonotypes with MiXCR, one entry per CDR3 protein. The sample shows fewer than 400,000 distinct CDR3 sequences, around 21% of them seen only once. This specimen comes from a study of T-cell reconstitution after alpha-beta-depleted transplantation in children. Germline CDR1 and CDR2: SQVTM and ANQGSEA. J lost 0 bases, V lost 6 bases, and 6 bases had no gene match. The CDR3 covers 14 residues. The sample in question was PBMCs from the stem cell graft donor, obtained from the stem cell graft. The rearrangement links TRBV29-1 to TRBJ2-7; 9 nucleotides match TRBD1. The source of this sequence is a human donor who donated a stem cell graft to a child with acute myeloid leukemia. Here the CDR3 DNA reads TGCAGCGTCGACGGACAGGGGAACTCCTACGAGCAGTACTTC. Residues: CSVDGQGNSYEQYF.